What follows are 15 T cell receptor beta chains derived from one specimen sequenced in a study of blood T cell repertoires in COVID-19. Generated by immunoSEQ multiplex PCR, the TCRdb table keeps only in-frame clones and is missing some. The sample yields 35,000 to 45,000 clones, roughly 79% seen once. Sequencing was performed on peripheral blood. The source is a woman of 80 years or more with acute or convalescent COVID-19.

The V call is TRBV29-1, the J call TRBJ2-7; D is unclear. The CDR3 extends over 13 amino acids. Trimming cost V 1 base and J 3 bases, with 10 bases left between them. Germline V lookup: CDR1 SQVTM, CDR2 ANQGSEA. CDR3 residues: CSVEVGSGYEQYF. The CDR3 coding sequence is TGCAGCGTTGAAGTTGGGTCAGGCTACGAGCAGTACTTC.

This clone was counted between two and nine times. The chain has TRBV4-2 and TRBJ2-2; TRBD2 agrees at 9 bases. V lost 0 bases, J lost 1 base, and 3 bases stayed unmatched. This CDR3 region has 17 residues. CDR1 is LGHNA, CDR2 YNFKEQ, per germline. CDR3 sequence (DNA): TGTGCCAGCAGCCAAGATGGTAGCGGGGGGAACACCGGGGAGCTGTTTTTT. It is translated as CASSQDGSGGNTGELFF.

The chain uses TRBV27 and TRBJ2-1; D is possibly TRBD2 (5 bases). This CDR3 is 14 amino acids long. Germline V gene data show CDR1 as MNHEY and CDR2 as SMNVEV (reference sequence). V was trimmed by 8 bases and J by 0 bases, leaving 11 bases between them. The CDR3 here is CASAPGSSYNEQFF. The CDR3 region has the DNA TGTGCCAGCGCCCCGGGGAGCTCCTACAATGAGCAGTTCTTC.

The chain is built from TRBV10-3 and TRBJ1-1, with 10 bases fitting TRBD1. The CDR3 extends over 15 amino acids. In germline, CDR1 is ENHRY, CDR2 SYGVKD. The V and J ends lost 6 bases and 1 base, in that order; junction bases with no gene match: 5. The CDR3 DNA sequence: TGTGCCATCAGGACAGGGGGCGATGGGAACACTGAAGCTTTCTTT. Translated: CAIRTGGDGNTEAFF.

J is TRBJ2-5 and V is TRBV7-9; 9 nucleotides agree with TRBD2. V trimming: 1 base; J trimming: 4 bases; junction bases outside the gene matches: 13. The CDR3 runs 18 residues. Germline V gene lookup returns CDR1 SEHNR and CDR2 FQNEAQ (reference sequence). CDR3 protein: CASSLGTQGGRAPETQYF. The CDR3 DNA is TGTGCCAGCAGCTTAGGGACTCAAGGCGGGAGGGCCCCAGAGACCCAGTACTTC.

This rearrangement joins TRBV10-1 to TRBJ2-3; D call uncertain. Germline values: CDR1 WNHNN, CDR2 SYGVQD (reference sequence). The CDR3 contains 15 residues. The V end was cut by 2 bases, the J end by 2 bases, with 11 bases between. As DNA, the CDR3 is TGCGCCAGCAGTGAGACAAGAGGATACACAGATACGCAGTATTTT. This codes for CASSETRGYTDTQYF.

This chain joins TRBV3-1 (or the pseudogene TRBV3-2) and TRBJ2-2; D is undetermined. Trimming removed 5 bases at V and 2 bases at J, with 3 bases between. Per germline, CDR1 LGHDT and CDR2 YNNKEL (reference sequence). The CDR3 consists of 12 residues. CDR3: CASSVNTGELFF. The DNA for the CDR3 is TGTGCCAGCAGCGTAAACACCGGGGAGCTGTTTTTT.

The count of this clone is one. The gene calls are TRBV19 and TRBJ1-3; D is undetermined. The CDR3 has 13 residues. Trimming removed 6 bases from V and 1 base from J, with 7 bases in between. From germline, CDR1 is LNHDA and CDR2 SQIVND (reference sequence). The CDR3 DNA is TGTGCCAGTAGCGTACAGTCTGGAAACACCATATATTTT. Translating gives CASSVQSGNTIYF. Filled out from reference TRBV19 and TRBJ1-3, the complete variable domain reads DGGITQSPKYLFRKEGQNVTLSCEQNLNHDAMYWYRQDPGQGLRLIYYSQIVNDFQKGDIAEGYSVSREKKESFPLTVTSAQKNPTAFYLCASSVQSGNTIYFGEGSWLTVV.

The chain uses TRBV5-4 and TRBJ2-7; TRBD2 agrees at 10 bases. Trimming removed 4 bases from V and 5 bases from J; junction bases left unmatched: 6. This CDR3 is 14 amino acids long. Germline CDR1 SGHNT, CDR2 YYREEE (reference sequence). The CDR3 here is CASSPGLAANEQYF. In DNA, the CDR3 is TGTGCCAGCAGCCCCGGACTAGCGGCTAACGAGCAGTACTTC.

The chain uses TRBV11-2 and TRBJ2-7; perhaps TRBD2 as D (5 bases). The V end was cut by 0 bases, the J end by 5 bases, with 20 bases between. Germline loops: CDR1 SGHAT, CDR2 FQNNGV. The CDR3 spans 17 residues. CDR3 loop: CASSLDLRAMGDHEQYF. CDR3 nucleotides: TGTGCCAGCAGCTTAGATCTAAGGGCTATGGGAGATCACGAGCAGTACTTC.

The rearrangement uses TRBV18 and TRBJ2-1; TRBD2 agrees at 12 bases. V was pared by 3 bases and J by 7 bases, with 4 bases of the junction left unmatched. CDR3 length equals 15 residues. In germline, CDR1 is KGHSH, CDR2 LQKENI. CDR3 residues: CASSPTTSGGNEQFF. The CDR3, as DNA: TGTGCCAGCTCACCTACGACTAGCGGGGGTAATGAGCAGTTCTTC.

This clone was recorded only once. V gene TRBV18 combines with J gene TRBJ2-5; 8 positions match TRBD2. Germline V gene sequence: CDR1 KGHSH, CDR2 LQKENI. Trimming at V came to 3 bases and at J to 4 bases, leaving 10 bases not matched to a gene. The CDR3 totals 16 residues. As DNA, the CDR3 is TGTGCCAGCTCACCGAGGCCTAGCGGGCTGGGAGAGACCCAGTACTTC. Translation gives CASSPRPSGLGETQYF.

In nucleotides, the CDR3 is TGTGCCAGCAGCCTCAGGGGAGGGGTCGGACCCCAGCATTTT. Amino acids: CASSLRGGVGPQHF. The chain uses TRBV3-1 (or the pseudogene TRBV3-2) and TRBJ1-5, with D maybe TRBD1 (6 bases). V was shortened by 4 bases and J by 10 bases, with 17 bases between the two germline ends. Germline CDR1 LGHDT, CDR2 YNNKEL (reference sequence). The CDR3 has 14 residues.

The V call is TRBV7-9, the J call TRBJ2-7; 7 bases are shared with TRBD2. The germline CDR1 and CDR2 sequences are SEHNR and FQNEAQ (reference sequence). After removal of 10 bases from V and 6 bases from J, the junction contained 9 bases not matched to a gene. This CDR3 is built from 12 residues. The CDR3 DNA sequence: TGTGCCACCCAGGGACTACCTCTCGAGCAGTACTTC. It is translated as CATQGLPLEQYF. Using reference TRBV7-9 and TRBJ2-7 for the parts outside the CDR3, the full variable domain is DTGVSQNPRHKITKRGQNVTFRCDPISEHNRLYWYRQTLGQGPEFLTYFQNEAQLEKSRLLSDRFSAERPKGSFSTLEIQRTEQGDSAMYLCATQGLPLEQYFGPGTRLTVT.

The chain joins TRBV11-3 to TRBJ2-3; perhaps TRBD1 as D (5 bases). Germline V gene sequence: CDR1 SGHNT, CDR2 YENEEA. The CDR3 covers 15 residues. The V end lost 1 base, the J end lost 2 bases, and 10 bases lay between the germline ends. The CDR3 DNA is TGTGCCAGCAGCTTAGGGCAGGGTCACACAGATACGCAGTATTTT. It yields the protein CASSLGQGHTDTQYF.